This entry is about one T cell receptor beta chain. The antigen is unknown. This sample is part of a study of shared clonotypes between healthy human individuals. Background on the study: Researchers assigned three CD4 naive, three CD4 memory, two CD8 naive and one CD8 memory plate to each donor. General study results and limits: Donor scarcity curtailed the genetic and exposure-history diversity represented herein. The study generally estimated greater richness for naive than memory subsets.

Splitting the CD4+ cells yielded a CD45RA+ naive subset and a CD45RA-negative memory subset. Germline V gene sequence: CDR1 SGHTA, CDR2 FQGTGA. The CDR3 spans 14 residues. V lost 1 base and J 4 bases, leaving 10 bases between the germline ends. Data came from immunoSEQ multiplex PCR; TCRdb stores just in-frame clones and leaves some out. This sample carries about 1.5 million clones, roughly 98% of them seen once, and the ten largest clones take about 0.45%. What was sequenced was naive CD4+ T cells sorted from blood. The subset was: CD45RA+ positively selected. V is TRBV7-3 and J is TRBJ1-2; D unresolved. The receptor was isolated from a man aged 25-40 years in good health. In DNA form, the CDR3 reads TGTGCCAGCAGCTTAAGGTCAGCAAGCTATGGCTACACCTTC. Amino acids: CASSLRSASYGYTF.